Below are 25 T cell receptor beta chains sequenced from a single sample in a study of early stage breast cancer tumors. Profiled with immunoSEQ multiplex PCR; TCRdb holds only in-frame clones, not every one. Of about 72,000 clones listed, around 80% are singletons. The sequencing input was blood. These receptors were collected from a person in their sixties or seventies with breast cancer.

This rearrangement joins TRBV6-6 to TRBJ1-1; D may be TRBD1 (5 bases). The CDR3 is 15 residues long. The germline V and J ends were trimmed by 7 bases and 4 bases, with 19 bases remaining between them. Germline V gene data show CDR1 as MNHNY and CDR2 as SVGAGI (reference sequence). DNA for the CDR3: TGTGCCAGCACCCAAGGGACCCCTCGGGGCACTGAAGCTTTCTTT. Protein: CASTQGTPRGTEAFF.

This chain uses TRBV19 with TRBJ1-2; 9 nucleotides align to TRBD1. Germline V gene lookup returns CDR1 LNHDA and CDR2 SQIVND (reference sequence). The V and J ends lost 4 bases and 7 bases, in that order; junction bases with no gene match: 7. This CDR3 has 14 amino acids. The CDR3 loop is CASSTYRGPSGYTF. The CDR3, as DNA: TGTGCCAGTAGTACTTACAGGGGGCCCAGTGGCTACACCTTC.

CDR3 region: CASSLAPRSVYEQYF. The CDR3 DNA follows: TGTGCCAGCAGCTTGGCCCCCCGGAGTGTATACGAGCAGTACTTC. V gene TRBV5-5 combines with J gene TRBJ2-7; no definite D call. V lost 0 bases, J lost 4 bases, and 14 bases lay in between. CDR1 is SGHKS, CDR2 YYEKEE, per germline (reference sequence). The CDR3 covers 15 residues.

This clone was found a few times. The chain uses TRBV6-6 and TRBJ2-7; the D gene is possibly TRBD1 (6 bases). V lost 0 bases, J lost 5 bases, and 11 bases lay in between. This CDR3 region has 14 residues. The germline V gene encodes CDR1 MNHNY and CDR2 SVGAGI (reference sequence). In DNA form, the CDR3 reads TGTGCCAGCAGTTACTCGGGACAAATGAACGAGCAGTACTTC. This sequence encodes CASSYSGQMNEQYF.

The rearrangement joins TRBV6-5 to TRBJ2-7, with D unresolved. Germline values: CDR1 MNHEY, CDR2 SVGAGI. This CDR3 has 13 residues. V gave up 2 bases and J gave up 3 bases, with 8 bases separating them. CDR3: CASSYRENYEQYF. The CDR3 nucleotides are TGTGCCAGCAGTTACCGAGAGAACTACGAGCAGTACTTC.

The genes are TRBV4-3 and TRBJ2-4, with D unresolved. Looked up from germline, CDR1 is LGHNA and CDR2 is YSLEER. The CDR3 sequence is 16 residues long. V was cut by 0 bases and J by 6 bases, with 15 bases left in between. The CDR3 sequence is CASSQDNWASANIQYF. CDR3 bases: TGCGCCAGCAGCCAAGATAACTGGGCTTCGGCAAACATTCAGTACTTC.

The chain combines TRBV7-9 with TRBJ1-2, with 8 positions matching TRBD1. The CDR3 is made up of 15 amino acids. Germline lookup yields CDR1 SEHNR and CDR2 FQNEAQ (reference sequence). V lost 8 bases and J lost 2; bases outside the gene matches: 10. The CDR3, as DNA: TGTGCCAGCGCCACCTACAGGGGGGAAAACTATGGCTACACCTTC. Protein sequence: CASATYRGENYGYTF.

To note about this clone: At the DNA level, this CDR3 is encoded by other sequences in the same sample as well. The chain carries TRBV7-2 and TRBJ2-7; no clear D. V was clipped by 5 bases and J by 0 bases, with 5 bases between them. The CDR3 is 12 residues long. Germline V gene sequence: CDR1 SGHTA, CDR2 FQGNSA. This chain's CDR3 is CASSLSSYEQYF. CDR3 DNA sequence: TGTGCCAGCAGCCTATCCTCCTACGAGCAGTACTTC. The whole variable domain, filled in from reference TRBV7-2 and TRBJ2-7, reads GAGVSQSPSNKVTEKGKDVELRCDPISGHTALYWYRQSLGQGLEFLIYFQGNSAPDKSGLPSDRFSAERTGGSVSTLTIQRTQQEDSAVYLCASSLSSYEQYFGPGTRLTVT.

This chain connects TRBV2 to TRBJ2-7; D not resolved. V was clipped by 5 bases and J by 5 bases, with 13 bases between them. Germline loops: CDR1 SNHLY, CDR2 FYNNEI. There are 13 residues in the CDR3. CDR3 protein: CASSWVGADEQYF. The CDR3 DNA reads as TGTGCCAGCAGTTGGGTTGGTGCCGACGAGCAGTACTTC. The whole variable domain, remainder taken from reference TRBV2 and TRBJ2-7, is EPEVTQTPSHQVTQMGQEVILRCVPISNHLYFYWYRQILGQKVEFLVSFYNNEISEKSEIFDDQFSVERPDGSNFTLKIRSTKLEDSAMYFCASSWVGADEQYFGPGTRLTVT.

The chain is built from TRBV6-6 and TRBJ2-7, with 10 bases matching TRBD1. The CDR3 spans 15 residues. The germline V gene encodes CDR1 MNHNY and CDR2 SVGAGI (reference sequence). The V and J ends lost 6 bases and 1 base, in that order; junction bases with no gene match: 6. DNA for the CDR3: TGTGCCAGCAGCCGTCCGGGACAGGGGTCCTACGAGCAGTACTTC. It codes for CASSRPGQGSYEQYF.

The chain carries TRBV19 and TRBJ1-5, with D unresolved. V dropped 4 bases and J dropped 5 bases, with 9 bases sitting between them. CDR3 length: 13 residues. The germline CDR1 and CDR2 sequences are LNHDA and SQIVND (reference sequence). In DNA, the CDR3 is TGTGCCAGTAGTACTTGGACCGATCAGCCCCAGCATTTT. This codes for CASSTWTDQPQHF. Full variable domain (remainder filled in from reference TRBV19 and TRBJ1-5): DGGITQSPKYLFRKEGQNVTLSCEQNLNHDAMYWYRQDPGQGLRLIYYSQIVNDFQKGDIAEGYSVSREKKESFPLTVTSAQKNPTAFYLCASSTWTDQPQHFGDGTRLSIL.

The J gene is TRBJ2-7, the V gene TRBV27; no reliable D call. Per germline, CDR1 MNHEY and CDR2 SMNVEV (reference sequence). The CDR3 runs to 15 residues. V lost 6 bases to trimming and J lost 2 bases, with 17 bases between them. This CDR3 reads CASSLNPTVTYEQYF. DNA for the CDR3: TGTGCCAGCAGCTTAAACCCGACCGTTACCTACGAGCAGTACTTC.

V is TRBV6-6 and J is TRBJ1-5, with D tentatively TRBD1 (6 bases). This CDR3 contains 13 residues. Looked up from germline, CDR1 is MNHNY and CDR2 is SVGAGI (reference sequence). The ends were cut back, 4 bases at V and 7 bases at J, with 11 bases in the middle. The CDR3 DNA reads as TGTGCCAGCAGTTTCCAACAGGGCCAGCCCCAGCATTTT. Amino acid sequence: CASSFQQGQPQHF.

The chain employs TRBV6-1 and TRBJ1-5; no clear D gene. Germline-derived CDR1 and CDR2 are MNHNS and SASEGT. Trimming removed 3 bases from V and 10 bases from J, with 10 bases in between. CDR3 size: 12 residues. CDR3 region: CASSDPVHPQHF. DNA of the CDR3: TGTGCCAGCAGTGATCCCGTTCACCCCCAGCATTTT.

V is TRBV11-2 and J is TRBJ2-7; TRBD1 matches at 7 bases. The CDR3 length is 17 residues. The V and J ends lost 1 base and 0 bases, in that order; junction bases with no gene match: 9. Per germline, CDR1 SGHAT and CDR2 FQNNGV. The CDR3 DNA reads TGTGCCAGCAGCTTAGGCCCCCCGGGACAGAGCTCCTACGAGCAGTACTTC. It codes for CASSLGPPGQSSYEQYF. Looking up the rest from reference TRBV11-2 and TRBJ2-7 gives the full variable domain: EAGVAQSPRYKIIEKRQSVAFWCNPISGHATLYWYQQILGQGPKLLIQFQNNGVVDDSQLPKDRFSAERLKGVDSTLKIQPAKLEDSAVYLCASSLGPPGQSSYEQYFGPGTRLTVT.

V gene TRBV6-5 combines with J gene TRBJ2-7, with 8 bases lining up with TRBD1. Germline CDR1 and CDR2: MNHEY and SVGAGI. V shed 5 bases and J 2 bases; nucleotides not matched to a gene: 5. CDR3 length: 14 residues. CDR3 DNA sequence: TGTGCCAGCAGTCCCCTGACAGGGGCCTACGAGCAGTACTTC. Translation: CASSPLTGAYEQYF.

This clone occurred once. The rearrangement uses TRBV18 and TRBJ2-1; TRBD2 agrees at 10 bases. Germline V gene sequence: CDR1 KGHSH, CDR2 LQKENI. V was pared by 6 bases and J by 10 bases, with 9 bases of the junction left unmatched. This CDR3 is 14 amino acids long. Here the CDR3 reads CASSSLGTSEEQFF. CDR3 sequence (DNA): TGTGCCAGCTCGTCCCTAGGGACTAGCGAGGAGCAGTTCTTC.

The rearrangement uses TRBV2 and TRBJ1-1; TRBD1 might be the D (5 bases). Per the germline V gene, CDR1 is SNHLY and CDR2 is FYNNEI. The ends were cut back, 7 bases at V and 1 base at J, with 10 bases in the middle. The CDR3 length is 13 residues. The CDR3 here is CASKGEGNTEAFF. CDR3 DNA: TGTGCCAGCAAAGGGGAGGGGAACACTGAAGCTTTCTTT.

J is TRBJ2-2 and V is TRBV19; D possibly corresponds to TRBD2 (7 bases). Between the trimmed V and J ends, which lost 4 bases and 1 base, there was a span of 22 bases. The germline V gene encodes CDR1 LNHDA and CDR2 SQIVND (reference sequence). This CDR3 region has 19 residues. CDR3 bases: TGTGCCAGTAGTAGCCCCGGGGGGCCGACGAATCTGAACACCGGGGAGCTGTTTTTT. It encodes CASSSPGGPTNLNTGELFF.

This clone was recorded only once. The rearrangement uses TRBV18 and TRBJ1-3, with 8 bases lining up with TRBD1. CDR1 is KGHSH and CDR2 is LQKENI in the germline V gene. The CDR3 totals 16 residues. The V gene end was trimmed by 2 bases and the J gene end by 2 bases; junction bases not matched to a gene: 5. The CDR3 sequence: CASSPNRGFTGNTIYF. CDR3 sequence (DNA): TGTGCCAGCTCACCAAACAGGGGGTTCACTGGAAACACCATATATTTT.

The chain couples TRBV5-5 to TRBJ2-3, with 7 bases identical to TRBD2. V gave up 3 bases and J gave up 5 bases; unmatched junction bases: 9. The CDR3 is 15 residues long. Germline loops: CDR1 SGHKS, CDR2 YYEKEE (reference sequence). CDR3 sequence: CASSSSGARGDTQYF. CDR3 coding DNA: TGTGCCAGCAGCTCTAGCGGAGCCCGCGGAGATACGCAGTATTTT.

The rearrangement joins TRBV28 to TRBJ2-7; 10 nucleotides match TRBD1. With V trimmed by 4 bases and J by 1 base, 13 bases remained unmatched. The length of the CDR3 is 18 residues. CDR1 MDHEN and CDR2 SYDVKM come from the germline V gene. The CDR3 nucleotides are TGTGCCAGCAGTTCCCAATCCCGGGACAGGGGCCGTTCCTACGAGCAGTACTTC. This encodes CASSSQSRDRGRSYEQYF.

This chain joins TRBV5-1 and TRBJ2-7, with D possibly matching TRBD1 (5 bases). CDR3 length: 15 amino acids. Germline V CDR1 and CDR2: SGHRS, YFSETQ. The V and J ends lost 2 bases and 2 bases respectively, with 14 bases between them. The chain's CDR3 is CASSFGQGNTYEQYF. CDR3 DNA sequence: TGCGCCAGCAGCTTTGGGCAGGGTAATACCTACGAGCAGTACTTC.

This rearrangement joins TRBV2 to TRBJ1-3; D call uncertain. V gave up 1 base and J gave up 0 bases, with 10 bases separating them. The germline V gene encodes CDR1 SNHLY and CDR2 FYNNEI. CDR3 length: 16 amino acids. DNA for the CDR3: TGTGCCAGCAGTGAAGAAGCCCCGGTCTCTGGAAACACCATATATTTT. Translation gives CASSEEAPVSGNTIYF.

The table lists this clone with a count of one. CDR3 nucleotides: TGCAGCGTTGTCATCACCTACGAGCAGTACTTC. This translates into CSVVITYEQYF. The chain links TRBV29-1 to TRBJ2-7; D is unclear. This CDR3 has 11 residues. V was cut by 4 bases and J by 2 bases, with 6 bases left in between. Germline values: CDR1 SQVTM, CDR2 ANQGSEA.